A single sample is the source of the 23 T cell receptor beta chains below, sequenced in a study of blood T cells in healthy people across ages. PCR was performed a second time for about 7 to 12 cycles using a sample-barcoded 5' primer and a J-beta primer mix. TCRdb reprocessed the 5' RACE reads with MiXCR, giving one entry per CDR3 protein. Found here are about 1.6 million distinct CDR3 sequences, about 31% of them singletons; the top ten hold around 10%. Sequencing input: blood. These receptors originate from a woman aged 25 to 45 in good health.

V is TRBV7-3 and J is TRBJ2-1; 7 nucleotides match TRBD1. The germline V gene has CDR1 SGHTA and CDR2 FQGTGA. V dropped 9 bases and J dropped 6; count of bases not matched to a gene: 8. The CDR3 has 13 residues. This chain's CDR3 is CASSKTGPNEQFF. CDR3 nucleotide sequence: TGTGCCAGTAGCAAGACAGGGCCCAATGAGCAGTTCTTC. Supplemented by reference TRBV7-3 and TRBJ2-1, the full variable domain reads GAGVSQTPSNKVTEKGKYVELRCDPISGHTALYWYRQSLGQGPEFLIYFQGTGAADDSGLPNDRFFAVRPEGSVSTLKIQRTERGDSAVYLCASSKTGPNEQFFGPGTRLTVL.

Here the CDR3 reads CASMETPSKEAFF. CDR3 nucleotides: TGCGCCAGCATGGAGACACCCTCTAAGGAAGCTTTCTTT. The chain has TRBV5-1 and TRBJ1-1; D unresolved. This CDR3 has 13 residues. V gave up 6 bases and J gave up 8 bases, with 17 bases separating them. The germline V gene encodes CDR1 SGHRS and CDR2 YFSETQ.

This chain connects TRBV28 to TRBJ2-2; perhaps TRBD1 as D (5 bases). The CDR3 has 16 residues. Germline V gene data show CDR1 as MDHEN and CDR2 as SYDVKM. The V end was cut by 3 bases, the J end by 0 bases, with 11 bases between. In DNA form, the CDR3 reads TGTGCCAGCAGTTTGCGTGACAGCGCGAACACCGGGGAGCTGTTTTTT. Its translation: CASSLRDSANTGELFF. The full variable domain, with the rest looked up from reference TRBV28 and TRBJ2-2, is DVKVTQSSRYLVKRTGEKVFLECVQDMDHENMFWYRQDPGLGLRLIYFSYDVKMKEKGDIPEGYSVSREKKERFSLILESASTNQTSMYLCASSLRDSANTGELFFGEGSRLTVL.

This clonotype appeared a few times. V usage is TRBV20-1 and J usage is TRBJ2-7; the D gene is possibly TRBD1 (6 bases). Germline assignment: CDR1 DFQATT and CDR2 SNEGSKA (reference sequence). There are 12 residues in the CDR3. Trimming stripped 4 bases from V and 3 bases from J, with 10 bases between. Here the CDR3 reads CSANREGYEQYF. In DNA, the CDR3 is TGCAGTGCTAACAGGGAAGGCTACGAGCAGTACTTC.

The chain is built from TRBV6-5 and TRBJ1-2; 8 bases map to TRBD1. The CDR3 is made up of 16 amino acids. Germline trimming cut 0 bases from V and 5 bases from J; bases unmatched to any gene: 8. CDR1 is MNHEY, CDR2 SVGAGI, per germline. CDR3 loop: CASSYSSDWTGYGYTF. The CDR3, as DNA: TGTGCCAGCAGTTACTCGAGCGATTGGACAGGGTATGGCTACACCTTC.

V usage is TRBV11-2 and J usage is TRBJ2-7; D possibly corresponds to TRBD2 (6 bases). The CDR3 spans 12 residues. V was shortened by 8 bases and J by 4 bases, with 12 bases between the two germline ends. Germline V gives CDR1 SGHAT, CDR2 FQNNGV. The DNA for the CDR3 is TGTGCCAGCCGGAGGGCCAGATACGAGCAGTACTTC. Its translation: CASRRARYEQYF.

The chain links TRBV18 to TRBJ2-2; 8 nucleotides agree with TRBD1. The CDR3 extends over 15 amino acids. The V segment lost 3 bases and the J segment 3 bases; nucleotides outside the gene matches: 3. Germline V gene lookup returns CDR1 KGHSH and CDR2 LQKENI. The CDR3 here is CASSPDRDHTGELFF. As DNA, the CDR3 is TGTGCCAGCTCACCGGACAGGGATCACACCGGGGAGCTGTTTTTT.

The chain links TRBV20-1 to TRBJ2-3, with TRBD1 matching 8 bases. Germline V CDR1 and CDR2: DFQATT, SNEGSKA (reference sequence). The CDR3 contains 15 residues. V lost 5 bases, J lost 3 bases, and 10 bases stayed unmatched. CDR3 in DNA: TGCAGTGCTGGATTCCGGGACAGGAGTACAGATACGCAGTATTTT. Translation: CSAGFRDRSTDTQYF.

V is TRBV11-1 and J is TRBJ2-7, with TRBD2 matching 8 bases. The V gene end was trimmed by 6 bases and the J gene end by 9 bases; junction bases not matched to a gene: 16. The CDR3 is 15 amino acids. Germline CDR1 is SGHAT and CDR2 is FQDESV (reference sequence). The CDR3 loop reads CASSLGTSGLQGQYF. As DNA, the CDR3 is TGTGCCAGCAGTCTAGGCACTAGCGGCCTCCAAGGGCAGTACTTC.

The CDR3 reads CASRGQGSSGNTIYF. The CDR3 DNA reads TGTGCCAGCAGGGGACAGGGCTCTTCTGGAAACACCATATATTTT. The J gene is TRBJ1-3, the V gene TRBV7-3; TRBD1 matches at 9 bases. This CDR3 contains 15 residues. Germline loops: CDR1 SGHTA, CDR2 FQGTGA. V dropped 6 bases and J dropped 1; count of bases not matched to a gene: 4.

The V call is TRBV12-3 or TRBV12-4, the J call TRBJ1-2; D gene unclear. This CDR3 has 10 amino acids. V was clipped by 8 bases and J by 6 bases, with 7 bases between them. CDR3 nucleotide sequence: TGTGCCAGCGGCTTAGATGGCTACACCTTC. Protein: CASGLDGYTF.

This chain connects TRBV5-1 to TRBJ2-2, with D possibly matching TRBD1 (6 bases). CDR1 is SGHRS, CDR2 YFSETQ, per germline. The CDR3 contains 17 residues. V was cut by 5 bases and J by 6 bases, with 23 bases left in between. CDR3 in amino acids: CASRELTGFQGAGELFF. The CDR3 DNA follows: TGCGCCAGCAGAGAACTCACAGGGTTCCAAGGTGCCGGGGAGCTGTTTTTT.

Note on this clonotype: One end of the junction does not line up with germline, which may come from a read error. CDR3 sequence: CTSSFIAGQETQYF. The CDR3 region has the DNA TGTACCAGCAGCTTTATAGCGGGACAAGAGACCCAGTACTTC. This rearrangement joins TRBV5-6 to TRBJ2-5, with TRBD2 matching over 8 bases. CDR3 length: 14 amino acids. CDR1 and CDR2 from the germline V gene are SGHDT and YYEEEE.

The chain employs TRBV6-6 and TRBJ2-1; the D gene is possibly TRBD2 (6 bases). Trimming stripped 5 bases from V and 14 bases from J, with 13 bases between. The CDR3 covers 11 residues. Germline CDR1 and CDR2: MNHNY and SVGAGI (reference sequence). The CDR3 region is CASSGGTAEFF. The CDR3 DNA sequence: TGTGCCAGCAGTGGGGGGACCGCCGAGTTCTTC.

This sequence joins TRBV7-3 and TRBJ2-7; D gene ambiguous. The V end lost 0 bases, the J end lost 5 bases, and 14 bases lay between the germline ends. Germline V gene sequence: CDR1 SGHTA, CDR2 FQGTGA. The CDR3 consists of 15 residues. The CDR3 DNA is TGTGCCAGCAGCTTAACGGGTACATCCCAGGACGAGCAGTACTTC. It specifies CASSLTGTSQDEQYF. The entire variable domain, with the rest obtained from reference TRBV7-3 and TRBJ2-7, is as follows: GAGVSQTPSNKVTEKGKYVELRCDPISGHTALYWYRQSLGQGPEFLIYFQGTGAADDSGLPNDRFFAVRPEGSVSTLKIQRTERGDSAVYLCASSLTGTSQDEQYFGPGTRLTVT.

This clonotype is a singleton in its sample. This chain joins TRBV27 and TRBJ1-1; no clear D gene. The germline CDR1 and CDR2 sequences are MNHEY and SMNVEV (reference sequence). The CDR3 extends over 14 amino acids. With 3 bases removed from V and 0 bases from J, the gap between germline ends came to 8 bases. The CDR3 nucleotides are TGTGCCAGCAGTTTGATCCCCATGAACACTGAAGCTTTCTTT. It codes for CASSLIPMNTEAFF.

V gene TRBV29-1 combines with J gene TRBJ2-3, with D unclear. This CDR3 is built from 15 residues. V was shortened by 2 bases and J by 2 bases, with 14 bases between the two germline ends. Germline V lookup: CDR1 SQVTM, CDR2 ANQGSEA. CDR3 in DNA: TGCAGCGTTGAACCCCGGACCTCACCCACAGATACGCAGTATTTT. This codes for CSVEPRTSPTDTQYF.

This clonotype has a handful of counts. The chain carries TRBV27 and TRBJ2-1; D uncertain. The V gene's germline CDR1 is MNHEY and CDR2 SMNVEV (reference sequence). This CDR3 spans 13 amino acids. Deletions cut 10 bases from V and 3 bases from J, with 13 bases between. Written as DNA, the CDR3 is TGTGCCACCCGACGGCGGCACTACAATGAGCAGTTCTTC. It specifies CATRRRHYNEQFF.

This clonotype was seen just once. V gene TRBV11-2 combines with J gene TRBJ2-3, with TRBD2 identical over 11 bases. This CDR3 is 17 amino acids long. Trimming took 1 base from V and 5 from J; bases not matched to a gene: 8. Germline assignment: CDR1 SGHAT and CDR2 FQNNGV. The CDR3 sequence: CASSLGRLAGLGDTQYF. Here the CDR3 DNA reads TGTGCCAGCAGCTTAGGTAGACTAGCGGGACTGGGAGATACGCAGTATTTT.

Turning to this clonotype: An end of the junction differs from the germline gene, which may be a read error. V is TRBV27 and J is TRBJ2-5; D is ambiguous. The CDR3 has 12 residues. Germline V gene lookup returns CDR1 MNHEY and CDR2 SMNVEV (reference sequence). CDR3 in amino acids: CASSAHQEAQYF. The CDR3 DNA reads TGTGCCAGCAGTGCCCACCAAGAGGCCCAGTACTTC.

This clonotype was seen once. The CDR3 reads CSARAGGAKGHTF. Written as DNA, the CDR3 is TGCAGTGCTAGGGCAGGGGGCGCGAAGGGCCACACCTTC. This sequence joins TRBV20-1 and TRBJ1-2, with TRBD1 identical over 8 bases. From germline, CDR1 is DFQATT and CDR2 SNEGSKA (reference sequence). The CDR3 sequence is 13 residues long. Trimming took 3 bases from V and 12 from J; bases not matched to a gene: 12.

This clonotype showed up just a few times. In DNA, the CDR3 is TGCAGTGCTTTTATTCAGGGGGCGAACTCCTATAATTCACCCCTCCACTTT. Protein product: CSAFIQGANSYNSPLHF. The V call is TRBV20-1, the J call TRBJ1-6; TRBD1 matches 8 bases. Trimming removed 5 bases from V and 0 bases from J; junction bases left unmatched: 9. Germline V lookup: CDR1 DFQATT, CDR2 SNEGSKA (reference sequence). The CDR3 has 17 amino acids.

This chain connects TRBV5-6 to TRBJ2-3; TRBD2 is a possible D gene (5 bases). The germline CDR1 and CDR2 sequences are SGHDT and YYEEEE. Trimming cost V 0 bases and J 2 bases, with 7 bases left between them. The CDR3 has 14 amino acids. CDR3 amino acids: CASSLVDYTDTQYF. The CDR3 DNA reads TGTGCCAGCAGCTTGGTAGACTACACAGATACGCAGTATTTT.